The rows below give T cell receptor beta chains drawn from one sample of a study of T cell repertoires in cytomegalovirus infection. TCRdb independently ran MiXCR on the reads; one entry per CDR3 protein. The sample contains approximately 250,000 distinct CDR3 sequences, 12% of which appear only once. The sample was PBMCs. The receptors were sampled from a human donor in good health (CMV status not recorded). Some clones in this sample may be carry-over from other donors' samples. CDR3s include the opening cysteine and the closing phenylalanine or tryptophan.

len: 16; j_gene: TRBJ1-1; v_gene: TRBV19; CDR3aa: CASSINAGAMNTEAFF
len: 15; j_gene: TRBJ1-5; v_gene: TRBV19; CDR3aa: CASSIRDNRNQPQHF
len: 12; j_gene: TRBJ2-2; v_gene: TRBV10-3; CDR3aa: CAISESVGELFF
len: 14; j_gene: TRBJ1-6; v_gene: TRBV5-1; CDR3aa: CASSLGARDSPLHF
len: 13; j_gene: TRBJ1-5; v_gene: TRBV12-3/TRBV12-4; CDR3aa: CASSLRTGQPQHF
len: 18; j_gene: TRBJ2-1; v_gene: TRBV9; CDR3aa: CASSTAGSGGVLGNEQFF
len: 18; j_gene: TRBJ2-6; v_gene: TRBV7-2; CDR3aa: CASSPGQGAGMGANVLTF
len: 12; j_gene: TRBJ2-1; v_gene: TRBV6-1; CDR3aa: CASTAHHNEQFF
len: 15; j_gene: TRBJ2-1; v_gene: TRBV7-2; CDR3aa: CASSLDGQGYNEQFF
len: 15; j_gene: TRBJ2-7; v_gene: TRBV7-2; CDR3aa: CASSFTRATGGEQYF
len: 12; j_gene: TRBJ1-4; v_gene: TRBV12-3/TRBV12-4; CDR3aa: CASSTGHEKLFF
len: 15; j_gene: TRBJ2-5; v_gene: TRBV19; CDR3aa: CASSVGIEAWETQYF
len: 14; j_gene: TRBJ1-2; v_gene: TRBV29-1; CDR3aa: CSVEVGLTNYGYTF
len: 15; j_gene: TRBJ1-3; v_gene: TRBV7-8; CDR3aa: CASSSQGMVGNTIYF
len: 16; j_gene: TRBJ1-5; v_gene: TRBV6-2/TRBV6-3; CDR3aa: CASSTKGTGINQPQHF
len: 13; j_gene: TRBJ2-7; v_gene: TRBV6-2/TRBV6-3; CDR3aa: CASRGTAFYEQYF
len: 15; j_gene: TRBJ1-3; v_gene: TRBV10-3; CDR3aa: CAITQDRDGRNTIYF
len: 15; j_gene: TRBJ2-2; v_gene: TRBV29-1; CDR3aa: CSVLNGGGNTGELFF
len: 13; j_gene: TRBJ1-1; v_gene: TRBV7-3; CDR3aa: CASSLKEGGEAFF
len: 15; j_gene: TRBJ2-3; v_gene: TRBV7-3; CDR3aa: CASSSTGVSTDTQYF
len: 13; j_gene: TRBJ1-4; v_gene: TRBV12-3/TRBV12-4; CDR3aa: CASSPRGGEKLFF
len: 13; j_gene: TRBJ2-3; v_gene: TRBV29-1; CDR3aa: CSVRTPGPDTQYF
len: 15; j_gene: TRBJ2-6; v_gene: TRBV10-3; CDR3aa: CATLAGSSGANVLTF
len: 15; j_gene: TRBJ2-1; v_gene: TRBV7-2; CDR3aa: CASSLSAGVGNEQFF
len: 16; j_gene: TRBJ1-3; v_gene: TRBV11-2; CDR3aa: CASSLDLRSSGNTIYF
len: 17; j_gene: TRBJ1-1; v_gene: TRBV5-1; CDR3aa: CASRGTGYPSGNTEAFF
len: 16; j_gene: TRBJ2-3; v_gene: TRBV9; CDR3aa: CASSADSGRAPDTQYF
len: 17; j_gene: TRBJ1-5; v_gene: TRBV19; CDR3aa: CASSTRQGDFSNQPQHF
len: 13; j_gene: TRBJ2-7; v_gene: TRBV28; CDR3aa: CASTGTLVHEQYF
len: 15; j_gene: TRBJ2-5; v_gene: TRBV19; CDR3aa: CASSRLAGNQETQYF
len: 15; j_gene: TRBJ2-6; v_gene: TRBV12-3/TRBV12-4; CDR3aa: CASSFSPSGANVLTF
len: 12; j_gene: TRBJ2-1; v_gene: TRBV6-2/TRBV6-3; CDR3aa: CASRHGGHEQFF
len: 17; j_gene: TRBJ1-6; v_gene: TRBV7-2; CDR3aa: CASRAQGARTGASPLHF
len: 13; j_gene: TRBJ1-2; v_gene: TRBV28; CDR3aa: CASSSRGRYGYTF
len: 14; j_gene: TRBJ2-2; v_gene: TRBV19; CDR3aa: CASTGGANTGELLF
len: 16; j_gene: TRBJ1-5; v_gene: TRBV7-2; CDR3aa: CASRRTGTNTNQPQHF
len: 18; j_gene: TRBJ1-5; v_gene: TRBV7-3; CDR3aa: CASSQVGVGGYSNQPQHF
len: 18; j_gene: TRBJ2-1; v_gene: TRBV2; CDR3aa: CASSEFGVAMGSYNEQFF
len: 14; j_gene: TRBJ2-7; v_gene: TRBV28; CDR3aa: CASSDSWRSYEQYF
len: 16; j_gene: TRBJ1-5; v_gene: TRBV19; CDR3aa: CASSFPPGQSNQPQHF
len: 14; j_gene: TRBJ1-1; v_gene: TRBV6-2/TRBV6-3; CDR3aa: CASAPARGYTEAFF
len: 13; j_gene: TRBJ2-2; v_gene: TRBV6-6; CDR3aa: CASSPGGAGELFF